The source of this T cell receptor beta chain is a study of blood T cells in healthy people across ages. In the study overall: Capture via template switching afforded approximately one barcoded beta molecule per two T cells. General study points: The percentage of naive T cells correlated strongly with TCR beta diversity. Unsorted PBMC input precluded a conclusive naive versus antigen-experienced comparison.

On this clonotype: Its antigen is unknown.

The second PCR ran about 6 to 12 cycles with a sample-barcoded 5' primer and J-beta primers. Each single sample gave us at least 2.5 million CDR3-containing paired-end reads. TCRdb itself ran the 5' RACE reads through MiXCR, one entry per CDR3 protein. The profile shows some 1.4 million distinct CDR3 sequences, approximately 38% of them singletons. The junction had 15 bases not matched to a gene; V was cut back by 6 bases and J by 6 bases. The CDR3 length is 16 residues. The germline V gene encodes CDR1 MDHEN and CDR2 SYDVKM. The sequencing input was blood. The V and J genes are TRBV28 and TRBJ1-1; 8 bases are shared with TRBD1. This clonotype was obtained from a woman between 18 and 29 years old in good health. CDR3 loop: CASSSWDRKGIPEAFF. The CDR3 region has the DNA TGTGCCAGCAGCTCCTGGGACAGGAAGGGGATCCCTGAAGCTTTCTTT.